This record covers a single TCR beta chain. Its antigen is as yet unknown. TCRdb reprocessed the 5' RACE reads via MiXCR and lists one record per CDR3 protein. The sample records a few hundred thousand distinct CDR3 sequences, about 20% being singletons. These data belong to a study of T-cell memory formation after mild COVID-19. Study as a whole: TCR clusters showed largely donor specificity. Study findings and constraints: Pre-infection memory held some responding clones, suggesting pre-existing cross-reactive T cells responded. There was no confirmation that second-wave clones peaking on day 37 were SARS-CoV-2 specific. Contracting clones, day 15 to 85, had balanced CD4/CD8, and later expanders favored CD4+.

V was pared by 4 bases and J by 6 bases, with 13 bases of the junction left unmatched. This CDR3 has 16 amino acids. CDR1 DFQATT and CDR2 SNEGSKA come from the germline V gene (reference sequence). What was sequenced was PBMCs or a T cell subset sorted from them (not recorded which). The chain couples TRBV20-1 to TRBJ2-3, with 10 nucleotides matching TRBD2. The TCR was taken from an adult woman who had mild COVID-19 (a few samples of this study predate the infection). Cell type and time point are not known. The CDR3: CSAIKTWGSGGDTQYF. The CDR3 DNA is TGCAGTGCTATAAAGACCTGGGGTAGCGGGGGGGATACGCAGTATTTT.